In this sample, the clone carrying this T cell receptor (beta chain) turned up once. Its antigen remains unknown. The method was immunoSEQ multiplex PCR; TCRdb's version includes in-frame clones alone and lacks a portion of them. The sample lists 90,000 to 140,000 clones, about 88% seen once, with about 4% in the top ten. The data stem from a study of cytomegalovirus exposure and HLA in healthy donors. Study outcomes and limitations: Specificity of three CMV-associated chains for CMV antigens was verified in vitro.

Separate from the roughly 610-subject first cohort, the approximately 120-subject validation cohort was the one that the donors belonged to. This TCR was recovered from a woman under 30 in good health and CMV-seropositive. Sequences were obtained from PBMCs.

As DNA, the CDR3 is TGTGCCAGCAGCACGCCCCTAACAGGGGATGAGCAGTTCTTC. This encodes CASSTPLTGDEQFF. The chain links TRBV5-6 to TRBJ2-1, with 7 positions matching TRBD1. Germline CDR1 is SGHDT and CDR2 is YYEEEE. V gave up 4 bases and J gave up 8 bases; unmatched junction bases: 9. There are 14 residues in the CDR3.